The text below deals with one T cell receptor (beta chain). The antigen remains undetermined. The CDR3 loop spans 17 amino acids. Germline V gives CDR1 SGHTA, CDR2 FQGNSA. V was clipped by 3 bases and J by 1 base; unmatched bases: 7. 60 Vbeta and 13 Jbeta primers were used in PCR. TCRdb's table, derived via immunoSEQ multiplex PCR, lists solely in-frame clones and lacks some. The sample contains around 140,000 clones, about 77% of which appear only once. These data are taken from a study of cytomegalovirus exposure and HLA in healthy donors. Overall study results and limits: Overall, some 160 TCR beta chains were annotated as cytomegalovirus-associated.

Sequencing used PBMCs. The TCR originated in a woman in her 40s in good health and CMV-seronegative. The chain has TRBV7-2 and TRBJ2-7; 12 nucleotides match TRBD2. CDR3 nucleotide sequence: TGTGCCAGCAGCTTTGGTCTAGCGGGGGGGCTGTCCTACGAGCAGTACTTC. It specifies CASSFGLAGGLSYEQYF.